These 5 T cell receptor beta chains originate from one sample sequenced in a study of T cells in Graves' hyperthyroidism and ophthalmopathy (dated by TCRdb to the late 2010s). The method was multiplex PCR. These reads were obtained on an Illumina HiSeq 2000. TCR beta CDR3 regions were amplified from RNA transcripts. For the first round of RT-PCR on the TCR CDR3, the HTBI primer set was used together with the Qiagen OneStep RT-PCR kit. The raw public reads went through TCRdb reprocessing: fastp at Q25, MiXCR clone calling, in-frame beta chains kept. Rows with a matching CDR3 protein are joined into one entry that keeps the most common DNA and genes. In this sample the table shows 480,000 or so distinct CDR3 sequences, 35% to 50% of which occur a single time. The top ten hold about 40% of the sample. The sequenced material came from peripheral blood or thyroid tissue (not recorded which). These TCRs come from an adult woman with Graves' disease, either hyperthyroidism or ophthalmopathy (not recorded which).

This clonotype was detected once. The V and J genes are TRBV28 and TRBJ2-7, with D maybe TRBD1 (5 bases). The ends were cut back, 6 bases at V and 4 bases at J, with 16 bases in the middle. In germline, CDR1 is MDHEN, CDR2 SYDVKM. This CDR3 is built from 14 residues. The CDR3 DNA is TGTGCCAGCAGACGTCGACAGATCCTTTACGAGCAGTACTTC. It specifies CASRRRQILYEQYF.

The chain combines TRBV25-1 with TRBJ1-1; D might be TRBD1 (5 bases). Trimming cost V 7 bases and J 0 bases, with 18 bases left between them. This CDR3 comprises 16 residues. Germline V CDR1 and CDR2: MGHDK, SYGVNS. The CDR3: CASIGTGQSMNTEAFF. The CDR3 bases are TGTGCCAGCATCGGAACCGGACAAAGCATGAACACTGAAGCTTTCTTT.

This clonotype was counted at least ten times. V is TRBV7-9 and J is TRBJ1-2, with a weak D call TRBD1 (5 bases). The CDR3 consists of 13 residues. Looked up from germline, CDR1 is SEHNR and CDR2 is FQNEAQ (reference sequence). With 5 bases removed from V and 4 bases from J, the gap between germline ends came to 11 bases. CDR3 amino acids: CASSPGGFYGYTF. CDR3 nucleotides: TGTGCCAGCAGCCCCGGGGGGTTCTATGGCTACACCTTC.

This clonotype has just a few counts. The CDR3 region is CASSYYGQANTEAFF. The CDR3 region has the DNA TGTGCCAGCAGTTACTACGGACAGGCGAACACTGAAGCTTTCTTT. The genes are TRBV28 and TRBJ1-1, with 7 nucleotides matching TRBD1. CDR3 length: 15 residues. Germline values: CDR1 MDHEN, CDR2 SYDVKM. The V gene end was trimmed by 4 bases and the J gene end by 1 base; junction bases not matched to a gene: 6.

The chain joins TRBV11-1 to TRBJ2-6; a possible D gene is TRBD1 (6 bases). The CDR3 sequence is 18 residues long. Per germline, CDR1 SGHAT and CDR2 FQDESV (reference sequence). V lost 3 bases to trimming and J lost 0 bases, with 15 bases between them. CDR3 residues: CASSFTRTEFSGANVLTF. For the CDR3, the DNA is TGTGCCAGCAGCTTCACGCGGACAGAGTTCTCTGGGGCCAACGTCCTGACTTTC.